This TCR beta chain was captured in a study of blood T cell repertoires in COVID-19. Turning to the study itself: Acute and convalescent COVID-19 samples came from the United States, Italy and Spain. In each case, the material was cDNA or gDNA derived from T cells, B-cell-depleted T cells, or PBMCs.

Germline V lookup: CDR1 MNHEY, CDR2 SMNVEV (reference sequence). The CDR3 has 16 amino acids. The V gene end was trimmed by 5 bases and the J gene end by 5 bases; junction bases not matched to a gene: 13. Study processing details: Cell counts per sample came from amplifying reference gene primers. Only in-frame clones appear in the TCRdb table, and some are missing; sequencing was by immunoSEQ multiplex PCR. V and J calls and clone size are copied from that table; D and trimming were computed from the DNA. The top ten hold around 15% of the sample, which has 150,000 to 160,000 clones, 80% to 90% seen once.

The V call is TRBV27, the J call TRBJ1-1; 8 nucleotides match TRBD1. Sequenced sample: peripheral blood. The sequence came from a woman aged 40 to 50 with acute or convalescent COVID-19. Here the CDR3 reads CASSPKGTGLSTEAFF. DNA for the CDR3: TGTGCCAGCAGTCCAAAAGGGACAGGTTTATCTACTGAAGCTTTCTTT.